These 18 T cell receptor beta chains were all obtained from the same sample, sequenced in a study of blood T cell repertoires in COVID-19. The repertoire was sequenced with immunoSEQ multiplex PCR; TCRdb's copy has only in-frame clones and lacks some. The data show 190,000 or so clones, with around 85% seen just once and approximately 13% held by the top ten. The specimen sequenced was peripheral blood. The receptors were gathered from a man over 45 who had recovered from COVID-19.

This chain uses TRBV9 with TRBJ1-1; D is possibly TRBD1 (5 bases). V dropped 2 bases and J dropped 1 base, with 9 bases sitting between them. This CDR3 contains 14 residues. CDR1 SGDLS and CDR2 YYNGEE come from the germline V gene. CDR3 coding DNA: TGTGCCAGCAGCGTCAGGGCACAGAACACTGAAGCTTTCTTT. Its protein product is CASSVRAQNTEAFF.

In its sample, this clone was seen a few times. This chain joins TRBV28 and TRBJ2-3, with 12 bases that match TRBD2. This CDR3 spans 15 amino acids. CDR1 and CDR2 (germline): MDHEN, SYDVKM. Germline trimming cut 6 bases from V and 2 bases from J; bases unmatched to any gene: 3. This chain's CDR3 is CASRLAGGNTDTQYF. In DNA, the CDR3 is TGTGCCAGCAGACTAGCGGGAGGAAACACAGATACGCAGTATTTT.

The rearrangement joins TRBV27 to TRBJ2-7; 13 nucleotides match TRBD2. Germline trimming cut 7 bases from V and 3 bases from J; bases unmatched to any gene: 6. This CDR3 region has 15 residues. Germline V gene lookup returns CDR1 MNHEY and CDR2 SMNVEV (reference sequence). The chain's CDR3 is CASKGLAGPDYEQYF. The CDR3 DNA reads TGTGCCAGCAAGGGACTAGCGGGACCCGACTACGAGCAGTACTTC.

This clone showed up just a few times. This chain uses TRBV6-6 with TRBJ2-2, with TRBD2 matching 14 bases. This CDR3 contains 17 residues. After removal of 5 bases from V and 8 bases from J, the junction contained 10 bases not matched to a gene. Germline V CDR1 and CDR2: MNHNY, SVGAGI (reference sequence). In DNA, the CDR3 is TGTGCCAGCAGTCCCCCGGGACTAGCGGGAGTTTCGGGGGAGCTGTTTTTT. Translation: CASSPPGLAGVSGELFF.

This clone was picked up a small number of times. V usage is TRBV7-9 and J usage is TRBJ2-7; no reliable D call. This CDR3 is built from 11 residues. Germline V lookup: CDR1 SEHNR, CDR2 FQNEAQ (reference sequence). The V end lost 5 bases, the J end lost 4 bases, and 6 bases lay between the germline ends. The CDR3 region has the DNA TGTGCCAGCAGCCCCCTTTACGAGCAGTACTTC. Protein product: CASSPLYEQYF.

The chain links TRBV3-1 (or the pseudogene TRBV3-2) to TRBJ2-2; D remains unclear. With 0 bases removed from V and 1 base from J, the gap between germline ends came to 9 bases. The CDR3 loop spans 16 amino acids. Per the germline V gene, CDR1 is LGHDT and CDR2 is YNNKEL (reference sequence). The CDR3 DNA is TGTGCCAGCAGCCAAGACACTTACTTGAACACCGGGGAGCTGTTTTTT. Protein: CASSQDTYLNTGELFF.

Many counts were recorded for this clone. The chain combines TRBV4-1 with TRBJ1-6, with unresolved D. The CDR3 is 14 amino acids. CDR1 is MGHRA and CDR2 is YSYEKL in the germline V gene. Trimming cost V 5 bases and J 5 bases, with 10 bases left between them. In nucleotides, the CDR3 is TGCGCCAGCAGCTCCTGGGAGAATAATTCACCCCTCCACTTT. This translates into CASSSWENNSPLHF.

This chain connects TRBV5-4 to TRBJ2-7; 9 nucleotides align to TRBD1. This CDR3 is 16 amino acids long. V trimming: 4 bases; J trimming: 2 bases; junction bases outside the gene matches: 10. Germline lookup yields CDR1 SGHNT and CDR2 YYREEE (reference sequence). The CDR3 reads CASSGRTGAKTYEQYF. The CDR3 DNA reads as TGTGCCAGCAGCGGGAGGACAGGGGCAAAGACCTACGAGCAGTACTTC.

This chain connects TRBV6-5 to TRBJ2-7; 8 nucleotides align to TRBD1. This CDR3 spans 15 amino acids. Germline V lookup: CDR1 MNHEY, CDR2 SVGAGI. Unmatched junction bases numbered 10, after V lost 5 bases and J lost 4 bases. The CDR3 DNA sequence: TGTGCCAGCAGTACACCGACAGGGGTGGGATACGAGCAGTACTTC. The encoded protein is CASSTPTGVGYEQYF.

The chain has TRBV15 and TRBJ2-7, with D possibly TRBD1 on 6 matching bases. CDR1 and CDR2 (germline): LNHNV, YYDKDF (reference sequence). Trimming stripped 5 bases from V and 6 bases from J, with 14 bases between. This CDR3 comprises 13 residues. CDR3 protein: CATSWSTRGEQYF. For the CDR3, the DNA is TGTGCCACCAGCTGGTCTACCAGGGGCGAGCAGTACTTC.

This clone showed up just a few times. The chain carries TRBV7-9 and TRBJ2-1; D is unresolved. Trimming stripped 2 bases from V and 4 bases from J, with 9 bases between. There are 14 residues in the CDR3. Germline V gene data show CDR1 as SEHNR and CDR2 as FQNEAQ (reference sequence). The CDR3 loop is CASSLYSSYNEQFF. CDR3 nucleotide sequence: TGTGCCAGCAGCTTATATTCCAGTTACAATGAGCAGTTCTTC.

This sequence joins TRBV2 and TRBJ1-5; unclear D gene. Trimming removed 3 bases from V and 5 bases from J, with 14 bases in between. Germline V gene sequence: CDR1 SNHLY, CDR2 FYNNEI. This CDR3 has 15 amino acids. Written as DNA, the CDR3 is TGTGCCAGCAGTGATGGGAGGGATTGGGATCAGCCCCAGCATTTT. This translates into CASSDGRDWDQPQHF.

The chain uses TRBV3-1 (or the pseudogene TRBV3-2) and TRBJ1-5; 7 nucleotides match TRBD1. Looked up from germline, CDR1 is LGHDT and CDR2 is YNNKEL (reference sequence). Unmatched junction bases numbered 3, after V lost 1 base and J lost 6 bases. The CDR3 spans 14 residues. The CDR3 nucleotides are TGTGCCAGCAGCCAAGGACAGGGTATTCAGCCCCAGCATTTT. Translation gives CASSQGQGIQPQHF.

The chain links TRBV15 to TRBJ2-3; TRBD2 aligns across 15 bases. This CDR3 has 17 amino acids. Losses at the gene ends were 4 bases for V and 6 bases for J; bases not matched to a gene: 8. The V gene's germline CDR1 is LNHNV and CDR2 YYDKDF (reference sequence). CDR3 amino acids: CATSTGLAGGGGDTQYF. The CDR3 DNA sequence: TGTGCCACCAGCACCGGACTAGCGGGAGGGGGAGGGGATACGCAGTATTTT.

The rearrangement joins TRBV5-4 to TRBJ2-7; 14 nucleotides agree with TRBD2. The germline CDR1 and CDR2 sequences are SGHNT and YYREEE (reference sequence). The CDR3 covers 16 residues. V was clipped by 4 bases and J by 3 bases; unmatched bases: 6. This CDR3 is CASSPGLAGADYEQYF. CDR3 nucleotides: TGTGCCAGCAGCCCGGGACTAGCGGGAGCTGACTACGAGCAGTACTTC. Variable domain in full (rest from reference TRBV5-4 and TRBJ2-7): ETGVTQSPTHLIKTRGQQVTLRCSSQSGHNTVSWYQQALGQGPQFIFQYYREEENGRGNFPPRFSGLQFPNYSSELNVNALELDDSALYLCASSPGLAGADYEQYFGPGTRLTVT.

J is TRBJ1-1 and V is TRBV7-8; D not resolved. From germline, CDR1 is SGHVS and CDR2 FQNEAQ. The germline V and J ends were trimmed by 1 base and 0 bases, with 12 bases remaining between them. The CDR3 is 16 residues long. The CDR3: CASSLGGSGLNTEAFF. DNA of the CDR3: TGTGCCAGCAGCTTAGGCGGCAGCGGGCTGAACACTGAAGCTTTCTTT.

The chain's CDR3 is CASSVDNTRGTQYF. CDR3 nucleotide sequence: TGTGCCAGCAGCGTAGACAACACAAGGGGGACGCAGTATTTT. The J gene is TRBJ2-3, the V gene TRBV9; tentatively, D is TRBD1 (6 bases). Germline V gene lookup returns CDR1 SGDLS and CDR2 YYNGEE. The CDR3 is 14 amino acids. Trimming removed 0 bases at V and 9 bases at J, with 14 bases between.

This sequence joins TRBV29-1 and TRBJ2-2; 9 bases are a match to TRBD1. Trimming removed 7 bases from V and 5 bases from J; junction bases left unmatched: 2. This CDR3 is built from 12 residues. Germline V CDR1 and CDR2: SQVTM, ANQGSEA. The CDR3 here is CSAGQGTGELFF. DNA of the CDR3: TGCAGCGCAGGACAGGGGACCGGGGAGCTGTTTTTT.